This is a list of T cell receptor beta chains from one sample in a study of blood T cells in healthy people across ages. Each CDR3 protein gets one entry after TCRdb re-called the 5' RACE reads with MiXCR. The profile shows fewer than 950,000 distinct CDR3 sequences, roughly 53% of them singletons. The source material was blood. These receptors all come from a man aged 80 or over in good health. CDR3s include the opening cysteine and the closing phenylalanine or tryptophan. D genes are given only for firm matches. Expanded clones are given a class, and other clones once, few, many or no size at all.

TRBV4-1,NA,TRBJ2-7,NA,CASSQGAELDYEQYF,TGCGCCAGCAGCCAGGGGGCGGAGCTAGACTACGAGCAGTACTTC
TRBV30,NA,TRBJ1-2,few,CAWSEGRYGYTF,TGTGCCTGGAGTGAGGGGAGATATGGCTACACCTTC
TRBV15,TRBD2,TRBJ2-3,once,CATSRDIAGTTDTQYF,TGTGCCACCAGCAGAGATATAGCGGGGACCACAGATACGCAGTATTTT
TRBV6-5,TRBD1,TRBJ2-3,NA,CASMLGAGTGSDTQYF,TGTGCCAGCATGCTAGGCGCCGGGACAGGTTCAGATACGCAGTATTTT
TRBV5-1,TRBD1,TRBJ2-1,few,CASSRDSSSYNEQFF,TGCGCCAGCAGCAGGGACAGTAGCTCCTACAATGAGCAGTTCTTC
TRBV5-1,NA,TRBJ2-3,NA,CATRTGPGTDTQYF,TGCGCCACTCGGACGGGCCCGGGCACAGATACGCAGTATTTT
TRBV6-2/TRBV6-3,TRBD2,TRBJ2-1,NA,CASRAPSGRADEQFF,TGTGCCAGCCGGGCCCCTAGCGGGAGGGCCGATGAGCAGTTCTTC
TRBV5-8,TRBD1,TRBJ2-1,once,CASSLALRDRGVYNEQFF,TGTGCCAGCAGCTTGGCCCTTAGGGACAGGGGAGTTTACAATGAGCAGTTCTTC
TRBV11-2,TRBD2,TRBJ2-1,few,CASSLDDMAGAYNEQFF,TGTGCCAGCAGCTTAGACGACATGGCGGGAGCCTACAATGAGCAGTTCTTC
TRBV3-1,TRBD1,TRBJ2-7,few,CASSRRGGAYEQYF,TGTGCCAGCAGCAGAAGAGGGGGCGCCTACGAGCAGTACTTC
TRBV20-1,NA,TRBJ2-5,NA,CSARITPRETQYF,TGCAGTGCGAGAATCACCCCTAGGGAGACCCAGTACTTC
TRBV7-9,TRBD2,TRBJ2-5,few,CASSPRTSWETQYF,TGTGCCAGCAGCCCGCGGACTAGCTGGGAGACCCAGTACTTC
TRBV20-1,NA,TRBJ2-7,NA,CSAPDGPGDEQYF,TGCAGTGCTCCCGACGGCCCGGGCGACGAGCAGTACTTC
TRBV5-6,TRBD1,TRBJ2-7,NA,CASSGDRAAEQYF,TGTGCCAGCAGCGGGGACAGGGCTGCCGAGCAGTACTTC
TRBV12-3/TRBV12-4,NA,TRBJ2-3,NA,CASTIRGAGHRYAYF,TGTGCCAGCACCATCAGGGGGGCAGGGCACAGATACGCGTATTTT